This T cell receptor (beta chain) was observed in a study of blood T cell repertoires in COVID-19. As for the study in general: Sites across the United States, Italy and Spain contributed samples from acute and convalescent COVID-19.

Assay used: immunoSEQ multiplex PCR; TCRdb lists only in-frame clones, some missing. There are roughly 220,000 clones in the sample; roughly 88% occur only once, and about 1.4% lies in the top ten. The CDR3 has 15 amino acids. Looked up from germline, CDR1 is LNHDA and CDR2 is SQIVND (reference sequence). The V segment lost 4 bases and the J segment 4 bases; nucleotides outside the gene matches: 9. The TCR originated in a woman aged 40 to 50 who had recovered from COVID-19. The sequenced sample was peripheral blood. V is TRBV19 and J is TRBJ2-5; 7 bases line up with TRBD1. Here the CDR3 DNA reads TGTGCCAGTAGTAAAGGGGGCAGGTCCGTAGAGACCCAGTACTTC. It is translated as CASSKGGRSVETQYF.